This T cell receptor (beta chain) comes out of a study of blood T cells in healthy people across ages. Next came a second PCR, run for roughly 6 to 11 cycles, which used a sample-barcoded 5' primer along with a J-beta primer mix. TCRdb passed the 5' RACE reads through MiXCR, listing each CDR3 protein once. The sample carries 750,000 to 950,000 distinct CDR3 sequences, roughly 25% recorded once. Germline V gene lookup returns CDR1 DFQATT and CDR2 SNEGSKA (reference sequence). This CDR3 has 13 amino acids. The V gene end was trimmed by 6 bases and the J gene end by 4 bases; junction bases not matched to a gene: 5. On this clonotype itself: No antigen is known for it.

Overall study results and limits: Across the age range, TCR beta diversity per million T cells fell in a roughly linear way. There was a strong correlation between TCR beta diversity and naive T cell percentage.

Another study also made use of these data, one on T cells of mothers and their children.

Sequences were obtained from blood. The source is a boy under 18 in good health. This chain links TRBV20-1 with TRBJ1-5, with 8 bases that match TRBD1. CDR3 loop: CSARDRSNQPQHF. The DNA for the CDR3 is TGCAGTGCCAGGGACAGGTCGAATCAGCCCCAGCATTTT.